The 21 T cell receptor beta chains presented below share a single source sample, sequenced in a study of blood T cell repertoires in COVID-19. TCRdb's copy holds only in-frame clones and misses some; the assay was immunoSEQ multiplex PCR. The data contain roughly 100,000 clones, 80% to 90% of them singletons. The sample comprised peripheral blood. Receptor source: a human donor in a cohort sampled during active COVID-19.

In this sample, this clone turned up a few times. The chain employs TRBV6-2 or TRBV6-3 and TRBJ2-2; D not resolved. Germline V gene sequence: CDR1 MNHEY, CDR2 SVGEGT. The V end was cut by 1 base, the J end by 4 bases, with 10 bases between. The CDR3 has 15 residues. CDR3 DNA sequence: TGTGCCAGCAGTTACTTGAGGTCTGGCACCGGGGAGCTGTTTTTT. Encoded protein: CASSYLRSGTGELFF.

J is TRBJ2-3 and V is TRBV9; 7 positions match TRBD2. V lost 4 bases and J lost 2; bases outside the gene matches: 7. Germline CDR1 reads SGDLS; CDR2 reads YYNGEE. The CDR3 length is 15 residues. This CDR3 is CASSNSGAPTDTQYF. Written as DNA, the CDR3 is TGTGCCAGCAGCAACAGCGGGGCCCCCACAGATACGCAGTATTTT.

The chain recombines TRBV3-1 (or the pseudogene TRBV3-2) with TRBJ1-4; a weak D match, TRBD1 (6 bases). This CDR3 contains 16 residues. CDR1 and CDR2 (germline): LGHDT, YNNKEL (reference sequence). Between the trimmed V and J ends, which lost 0 bases and 4 bases, there was a span of 12 bases. The chain's CDR3 is CASSQEFLGGNEKLFF. CDR3 nucleotide sequence: TGTGCCAGCAGCCAAGAATTTTTAGGGGGTAATGAAAAACTGTTTTTT.

The rearrangement uses TRBV6-5 and TRBJ1-4; no clear D gene. The CDR3 runs 13 residues. Trimming stripped 4 bases from V and 8 bases from J, with 11 bases between. Germline V gene sequence: CDR1 MNHEY, CDR2 SVGAGI. The CDR3 nucleotides are TGTGCCAGCAGTTTTGCGGTCGAAGAAAAACTGTTTTTT. The encoded protein is CASSFAVEEKLFF.

The CDR3 here is CASSLPPDRGTEAFF. As DNA, the CDR3 is TGTGCCAGCAGTTTGCCCCCTGACAGGGGCACTGAAGCTTTCTTT. The J gene is TRBJ1-1, the V gene TRBV6-8, with TRBD1 matching 8 bases. J was trimmed by 4 bases and V by 4 bases; bases with no gene match: 8. The CDR3 sequence is 15 residues long. Germline-derived CDR1 and CDR2 are MNHGY and SAAAGT.

The rearrangement joins TRBV4-1 to TRBJ1-1; 7 positions agree with TRBD1. Germline V gene lookup returns CDR1 MGHRA and CDR2 YSYEKL. The CDR3 is made up of 17 amino acids. V shed 0 bases, J shed 7 bases, and the junction held 14 bases outside the gene matches. The CDR3 region has the DNA TGCGCCAGCAGCCAAGATTATCTCTGGACAGGCGCCAGTGAAGCTTTCTTT. It yields the protein CASSQDYLWTGASEAFF.

The V and J genes are TRBV6-4 and TRBJ1-6; D might be TRBD1 (6 bases). V lost 8 bases and J 4 bases, leaving 9 bases between the germline ends. The CDR3 contains 13 residues. Germline V gene data show CDR1 as MRHNA and CDR2 as SNTAGT. CDR3 in DNA: TGTGCCAGCTCGGGACAATATAATTCACCCCTCCACTTT. Translated, it gives CASSGQYNSPLHF.

This rearrangement joins TRBV27 to TRBJ2-1, with 9 bases identical to TRBD1. CDR1 and CDR2 (germline): MNHEY, SMNVEV (reference sequence). This CDR3 comprises 16 residues. Trimming took 5 bases from V and 8 from J; bases not matched to a gene: 13. Written as DNA, the CDR3 is TGTGCCAGCAGTGAACCGGGACAGGGATTGACGGATGAGCAGTTCTTC. Its protein product is CASSEPGQGLTDEQFF.

This chain connects TRBV6-5 to TRBJ1-3; D remains unclear. CDR1 is MNHEY, CDR2 SVGAGI, per germline. The CDR3 has 15 residues. The ends were cut back, 0 bases at V and 4 bases at J, with 10 bases in the middle. The CDR3 coding sequence is TGTGCCAGCAGTTACTCGGGCTCCTCGGGAAACACCATATATTTT. Protein sequence: CASSYSGSSGNTIYF.

In this sample, this clone turned up once. V gene TRBV30 combines with J gene TRBJ2-7; D is possibly TRBD1 (5 bases). The germline gives CDR1 GTSNPN, CDR2 SVGIG (reference sequence). V lost 2 bases, J lost 3 bases, and 8 bases lay in between. This CDR3 has 12 amino acids. CDR3 sequence: CAWSQDNYEQYF. The CDR3 region has the DNA TGTGCCTGGAGTCAGGACAACTACGAGCAGTACTTC.

The chain carries TRBV29-1 and TRBJ2-7, with TRBD2 matching over 14 bases. CDR3 length: 15 residues. The germline V gene has CDR1 SQVTM and CDR2 ANQGSEA. The junction had 10 bases not matched to a gene; V was cut back by 6 bases and J by 6 bases. The chain's CDR3 is CSVDGTSGRVREQYF. The CDR3 DNA follows: TGCAGCGTAGACGGGACTAGCGGGAGAGTGCGCGAGCAGTACTTC.

The chain couples TRBV7-9 to TRBJ2-7, with D maybe TRBD1 (6 bases). This CDR3 is built from 17 residues. V was trimmed by 5 bases and J by 0 bases, leaving 20 bases between them. Germline loops: CDR1 SEHNR, CDR2 FQNEAQ (reference sequence). The chain's CDR3 is CASSTSSGEKSSYEQYF. CDR3 nucleotide sequence: TGTGCCAGCAGCACTTCCTCAGGGGAAAAAAGCTCCTACGAGCAGTACTTC. Complete variable domain (other parts from reference TRBV7-9 and TRBJ2-7): DTGVSQNPRHKITKRGQNVTFRCDPISEHNRLYWYRQTLGQGPEFLTYFQNEAQLEKSRLLSDRFSAERPKGSFSTLEIQRTEQGDSAMYLCASSTSSGEKSSYEQYFGPGTRLTVT.

V usage is TRBV10-3 and J usage is TRBJ2-7; 9 bases are a match to TRBD1. The germline gives CDR1 ENHRY, CDR2 SYGVKD. Trimming at V came to 8 bases and at J to 4 bases, leaving 6 bases not matched to a gene. The CDR3 runs 13 residues. The CDR3 loop is CAIGGQGPYEQYF. CDR3 nucleotides: TGTGCCATCGGGGGACAGGGCCCTTACGAGCAGTACTTC.

This chain uses TRBV5-1 with TRBJ2-1; 15 bases agree with TRBD2. Germline trimming cut 1 base from V and 8 bases from J; bases unmatched to any gene: 4. CDR1 is SGHRS and CDR2 is YFSETQ in the germline V gene. The CDR3 runs 16 residues. The CDR3 loop is CASSLPRTSGRDEQFF. CDR3 bases: TGCGCCAGCAGCTTGCCTCGGACTAGCGGGAGGGATGAGCAGTTCTTC.

The chain joins TRBV28 to TRBJ2-2; possibly TRBD1 for D (6 bases). Per germline, CDR1 MDHEN and CDR2 SYDVKM. The CDR3 covers 16 residues. Trimming cost V 6 bases and J 5 bases, with 19 bases left between them. CDR3 nucleotides: TGTGCCAGCAGGGGAACAGGGTCCGTAGGGACCGGGGAGCTGTTTTTT. It specifies CASRGTGSVGTGELFF.

CDR3 loop: CASSYSGGSQETQYF. The CDR3 bases are TGTGCCAGCAGTTACTCTGGGGGGAGCCAAGAGACCCAGTACTTC. V gene TRBV6-5 combines with J gene TRBJ2-5, with D possibly being TRBD2 (6 bases). The CDR3 sequence is 15 residues long. The germline V gene has CDR1 MNHEY and CDR2 SVGAGI. V lost 0 bases, J lost 1 base, and 9 bases lay in between.

The chain links TRBV5-1 to TRBJ1-4; 10 bases are shared with TRBD1. Germline V gene data show CDR1 as SGHRS and CDR2 as YFSETQ. The ends lost 0 bases at V and 8 bases at J; junction bases unmatched: 4. There are 15 residues in the CDR3. The CDR3 DNA reads TGCGCCAGCAGCTTGGGGACAGGGGGAAGCGAAAAACTGTTTTTT. It encodes CASSLGTGGSEKLFF. Supplemented by reference TRBV5-1 and TRBJ1-4, the full variable domain reads KAGVTQTPRYLIKTRGQQVTLSCSPISGHRSVSWYQQTPGQGLQFLFEYFSETQRNKGNFPGRFSGRQFSNSRSEMNVSTLELGDSALYLCASSLGTGGSEKLFFGSGTQLSVL.

The chain recombines TRBV6-5 with TRBJ2-7; no firm D call. This CDR3 is 13 amino acids long. Germline lookup yields CDR1 MNHEY and CDR2 SVGAGI. V dropped 3 bases and J dropped 3 bases, with 9 bases sitting between them. Here the CDR3 DNA reads TGTGCCAGCAGTTATCTCTTCAGCTACGAGCAGTACTTC. Translation: CASSYLFSYEQYF.

The V and J genes are TRBV19 and TRBJ2-4; D may be TRBD2 (6 bases). Germline CDR1 reads LNHDA; CDR2 reads SQIVND (reference sequence). Trimming cost V 7 bases and J 3 bases, with 16 bases left between them. CDR3 length equals 15 residues. The chain's CDR3 is CASTPRRGGKNIQYF. The DNA for the CDR3 is TGTGCCAGTACCCCAAGGCGGGGTGGCAAAAACATTCAGTACTTC. Full variable domain (remainder filled in from reference TRBV19 and TRBJ2-4): DGGITQSPKYLFRKEGQNVTLSCEQNLNHDAMYWYRQDPGQGLRLIYYSQIVNDFQKGDIAEGYSVSREKKESFPLTVTSAQKNPTAFYLCASTPRRGGKNIQYFGAGTRLSVL.

This chain connects TRBV30 to TRBJ1-1; D not certain. Germline V CDR1 and CDR2: GTSNPN, SVGIG (reference sequence). With 4 bases removed from V and 4 bases from J, the gap between germline ends came to 13 bases. The CDR3 covers 13 residues. The CDR3 region is CAWISRGGTEAFF. The CDR3 DNA sequence: TGTGCCTGGATTTCCCGGGGAGGCACTGAAGCTTTCTTT.

The rearrangement joins TRBV3-1 (or the pseudogene TRBV3-2) to TRBJ2-3; D unresolved. Germline V gene data show CDR1 as LGHDT and CDR2 as YNNKEL (reference sequence). The CDR3 is 14 amino acids. V gave up 6 bases and J gave up 2 bases, with 12 bases separating them. The CDR3 region has the DNA TGTGCCAGCAGTGTCAGGCTCACCACAGATACGCAGTATTTT. It specifies CASSVRLTTDTQYF.